Listed below are T cell receptor beta chains from one sample, sequenced in a study of T cell responses to AZD1222 COVID-19 vaccine. Generated by immunoSEQ multiplex PCR, the TCRdb table keeps only in-frame clones and is missing some. Of roughly 140,000 clones in the sample, approximately 90% were seen once. The sequences come from peripheral blood, collected on day 0 of AZD1222 vaccination. These receptors all come from an adult in good health. Both conserved end residues are part of each CDR3. The order of the fields is CDR3 DNA, CDR3 protein, J gene, clone size, V gene, D gene. The D gene is left open where the match is weak. Rows give clone size only sometimes, using once, few, many, or a class for an expanded clone.

cdr3_nt: TGTGCCAGCAGCTTAGCGGGGGGAGGAGGCGGCTACACCTTC
cdr3_aa: CASSLAGGGGGYTF
j_call: TRBJ1-2
clone_size: once
v_call: TRBV7-8
d_call: .

cdr3_nt: TGTGCCAGCAGACCGGAGACAGCCAACACTGAAGCTTTCTTT
cdr3_aa: CASRPETANTEAFF
j_call: TRBJ1-1
clone_size: .
v_call: TRBV5-5
d_call: .

cdr3_nt: TGTGCCAGCAGTTTAGCACCAAAAGAGACCCAGTACTTC
cdr3_aa: CASSLAPKETQYF
j_call: TRBJ2-5
clone_size: .
v_call: TRBV12-3/TRBV12-4
d_call: .

cdr3_nt: TGTGCCAGCAGCCATCCCGGGACTAGCGCCCACGAGCAGTACTTC
cdr3_aa: CASSHPGTSAHEQYF
j_call: TRBJ2-7
clone_size: .
v_call: TRBV4-2
d_call: TRBD2

cdr3_nt: TGTGCCAGCAGTAAACAGGGAACGGGCCAAGAGACCCAGTACTTC
cdr3_aa: CASSKQGTGQETQYF
j_call: TRBJ2-5
clone_size: .
v_call: TRBV25-1
d_call: .

cdr3_nt: TGTGCCAGCAGTTACTTGGGATCTCGGAATGAAAAACTGTTTTTT
cdr3_aa: CASSYLGSRNEKLFF
j_call: TRBJ1-4
clone_size: .
v_call: TRBV6-5
d_call: .

cdr3_nt: TGTGCCAGCAGCTCCACGGTCTCAGCCTACGAGCAGTACTTC
cdr3_aa: CASSSTVSAYEQYF
j_call: TRBJ2-7
clone_size: .
v_call: TRBV2
d_call: .

cdr3_nt: TGTGCCAGCAGTTTACCCAGGACTAGCGGAAGGTACGAGCAGTACTTC
cdr3_aa: CASSLPRTSGRYEQYF
j_call: TRBJ2-7
clone_size: .
v_call: TRBV28
d_call: TRBD2

cdr3_nt: TGTGCCACCAGTGCCGGAGGGACTTGGAGACAAGAGACCCAGTACTTC
cdr3_aa: CATSAGGTWRQETQYF
j_call: TRBJ2-5
clone_size: .
v_call: TRBV24-1
d_call: .

cdr3_nt: TGTGCCAGCAGACATATAGCGGGAACTCAGTTCTTC
cdr3_aa: CASRHIAGTQFF
j_call: TRBJ2-1
clone_size: .
v_call: TRBV4-2
d_call: TRBD2

cdr3_nt: TGTGCCAGCACCCTGGGACAGTCCTACGAGCAGTACTTC
cdr3_aa: CASTLGQSYEQYF
j_call: TRBJ2-7
clone_size: once
v_call: TRBV12-3/TRBV12-4
d_call: TRBD1

cdr3_nt: TGTGCCAGTAGTATAGGGGCCAACACCGGGGAGCTGTTTTTT
cdr3_aa: CASSIGANTGELFF
j_call: TRBJ2-2
clone_size: .
v_call: TRBV19
d_call: .

cdr3_nt: TGTGCCAGCAGTTTAATTTTAGCGGGAGAACTCGGCACAGATACGCAGTATTTT
cdr3_aa: CASSLILAGELGTDTQYF
j_call: TRBJ2-3
clone_size: .
v_call: TRBV28
d_call: TRBD2

cdr3_nt: TGTGCCAGCAGCTCACAACCGCGGAGCCCCAAGGCCCTTCAAGAGACCCAGTACTTC
cdr3_aa: CASSSQPRSPKALQETQYF
j_call: TRBJ2-5
clone_size: .
v_call: TRBV5-6
d_call: .

cdr3_nt: TGTGCCAGCAGCTTGGATAGGGCGGGCCTCCACTATGGCTACACCTTC
cdr3_aa: CASSLDRAGLHYGYTF
j_call: TRBJ1-2
clone_size: .
v_call: TRBV5-6
d_call: .

cdr3_nt: TGCGCCAGCAGCCTCCATAGGACAGATTCCAACAATGAGCAGTTCTTC
cdr3_aa: CASSLHRTDSNNEQFF
j_call: TRBJ2-1
clone_size: .
v_call: TRBV5-1
d_call: .

cdr3_nt: TGTGCCAGCAGCGAGGACAGAGGGTACAATGAGCAGTTCTTC
cdr3_aa: CASSEDRGYNEQFF
j_call: TRBJ2-1
clone_size: .
v_call: TRBV9
d_call: .

cdr3_nt: TGCGCCAGCAGCCTGGAGTTTCGGACAGGGGGAAATTGGAATTCACCCCTCCACTTT
cdr3_aa: CASSLEFRTGGNWNSPLHF
j_call: TRBJ1-6
clone_size: .
v_call: TRBV4-1
d_call: TRBD1

cdr3_nt: TGTGCCAGCAGTTACGGAGATATCACAGATACGCAGTATTTT
cdr3_aa: CASSYGDITDTQYF
j_call: TRBJ2-3
clone_size: .
v_call: TRBV6-5
d_call: .

cdr3_nt: TGCGCCAGCAGCTCCCTGTGGAACAATGAGCAGTTCTTC
cdr3_aa: CASSSLWNNEQFF
j_call: TRBJ2-1
clone_size: .
v_call: TRBV5-1
d_call: .